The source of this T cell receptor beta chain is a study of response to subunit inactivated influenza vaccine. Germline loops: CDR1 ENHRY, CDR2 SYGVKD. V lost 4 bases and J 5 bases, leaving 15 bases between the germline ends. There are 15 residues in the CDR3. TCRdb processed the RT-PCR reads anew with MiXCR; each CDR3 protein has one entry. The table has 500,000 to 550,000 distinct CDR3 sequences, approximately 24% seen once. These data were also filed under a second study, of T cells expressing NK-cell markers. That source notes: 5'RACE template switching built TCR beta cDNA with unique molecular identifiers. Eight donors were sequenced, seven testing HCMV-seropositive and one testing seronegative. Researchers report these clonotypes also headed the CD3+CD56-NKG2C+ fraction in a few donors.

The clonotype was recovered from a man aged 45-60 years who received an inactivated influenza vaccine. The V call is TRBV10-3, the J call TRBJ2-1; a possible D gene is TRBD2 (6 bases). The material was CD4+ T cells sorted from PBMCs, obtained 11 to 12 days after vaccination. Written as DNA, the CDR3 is TGTGCCATCAGTGCTCGGGGGAGAGGGGACAATGAGCAGTTCTTC. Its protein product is CAISARGRGDNEQFF.